Listed here is a single TCR beta chain. These data originate in a study of blood T cell repertoires in COVID-19. The germline V and J ends were trimmed by 4 bases and 10 bases, with 11 bases remaining between them. CDR3 length: 12 amino acids. The germline V gene encodes CDR1 MGHDK and CDR2 SYGVNS. Clones were sequenced by immunoSEQ multiplex PCR, and TCRdb holds only the in-frame ones, with some missing. The data show 200,000 to 300,000 clones, with around nine tenths seen just once and 5.2% held by the top ten. The chain combines TRBV25-1 with TRBJ2-1, with D unclear. Sequenced material: peripheral blood. The TCR was taken from a woman aged 55 to 70 with COVID-19, enrolled during active disease. The CDR3 spells CASSADWKEQFF. CDR3 sequence (DNA): TGTGCCAGCAGTGCCGACTGGAAAGAGCAGTTCTTC.